This TCR beta chain was identified during a study of cytomegalovirus exposure and HLA in healthy donors. The CDR3 is made up of 16 amino acids. CDR1 and CDR2 from the germline V gene are MNHEY and SMNVEV (reference sequence). Trimming cost V 6 bases and J 4 bases, with 21 bases left between them. Researchers ran the PCR with 60 Vbeta and 13 Jbeta primers. Original handling: In a later analysis, around 10 million of 65 million to 80 million unique beta chains occurred in at least two donors. Data came from immunoSEQ multiplex PCR; TCRdb stores just in-frame clones and leaves some out. Clone size and V and J calls were adopted from that table, with D and trimming inferred from the DNA. Seen here are under 200,000 clones, around 67% observed once, and the top ten hold just under 4.5%.

The rearrangement joins TRBV27 to TRBJ2-5, with D tentatively TRBD2 (6 bases). Material for sequencing was PBMCs. The receptor was isolated from a woman aged 18-35 years in good health and CMV-seropositive. The CDR3 bases are TGTGCCAGCAGCAACCAACCGCCGGGGGTCACAGAGACCCAGTACTTC. It codes for CASSNQPPGVTETQYF.